The T cell receptor beta chain under discussion was sequenced for a study of T cells of healthy individuals. V lost 2 bases and J 0 bases, leaving 18 bases between the germline ends. Germline CDR1 reads SGHAT; CDR2 reads FQNNGV. The CDR3 extends over 18 amino acids. TCRdb analysed the 5' RACE reads with MiXCR anew, one entry per CDR3 protein. The sample has nearly 100,000 distinct CDR3 sequences; 17% are singletons. This TCR was recovered from a human donor in good health. The chain employs TRBV11-2 and TRBJ2-3, with D tentatively TRBD1 or TRBD2 (5 bases each). CDR3 DNA sequence: TGTGCCAGCAGCTTAACGGGCATTCGGGGCTCTAGCACAGATACGCAGTATTTT. Translated, it gives CASSLTGIRGSSTDTQYF.